Detailed here is one T cell receptor beta chain. The target antigen is unknown. The source of the sample is a study of graft-versus-host responses after intestinal transplantation. Assay: immunoSEQ multiplex PCR; the TCRdb copy retains only in-frame clones and omits some. The data show 45,000 to 65,000 clones, 94% seen once. Germline V CDR1 and CDR2: SGHKS, YYEKEE (reference sequence). Trimming pared 1 base from V and 5 bases from J, leaving 22 bases between. The CDR3 has 17 amino acids. Sequencing was performed on unstimulated CD4+ T cells sorted from spleen or lymph node cells, taken before transplant. This TCR was recovered from a human donor who was the organ donor for an intestinal transplant. The rearrangement uses TRBV5-5 and TRBJ2-7, with D possibly TRBD1 on 5 matching bases. This chain's CDR3 is CASSLYSGYRNKDEQYF. CDR3 in DNA: TGTGCCAGCAGCTTGTACTCAGGGTACCGAAATAAGGACGAGCAGTACTTC.